Below, 16 T cell receptor beta chains from the same sample are listed, as sequenced in a study of blood T cell repertoires in COVID-19. The data were produced by immunoSEQ multiplex PCR, yet TCRdb's version contains in-frame clones alone and is incomplete. The sample has about 110,000 clones, just over 75% seen once. Sequences were obtained from peripheral blood. Source of these receptors: a woman aged 80 or over with acute or convalescent COVID-19.

This clone was observed a few times. The V gene is TRBV6-5, the J gene TRBJ2-1; TRBD1 is a possible D gene (5 bases). Germline assignment: CDR1 MNHEY and CDR2 SVGAGI. This CDR3 comprises 16 residues. Trimming removed 0 bases from V and 7 bases from J, with 16 bases in between. This CDR3 is CASSYSWAGKKNEQFF. As DNA, the CDR3 is TGTGCCAGCAGTTACTCGTGGGCAGGGAAAAAGAATGAGCAGTTCTTC.

The chain employs TRBV19 and TRBJ1-1; D is unclear. This CDR3 contains 14 residues. From germline, CDR1 is LNHDA and CDR2 SQIVND (reference sequence). V lost 6 bases and J 3 bases, leaving 14 bases between the germline ends. CDR3 in DNA: TGTGCCAGTAGGAATTGGGCGGGCTACACTGAAGCTTTCTTT. Residues: CASRNWAGYTEAFF.

J is TRBJ2-3 and V is TRBV5-1, with 10 nucleotides matching TRBD2. The CDR3 extends over 16 amino acids. Germline V gene data show CDR1 as SGHRS and CDR2 as YFSETQ. The V segment lost 5 bases and the J segment 1 base; nucleotides outside the gene matches: 7. Here the CDR3 DNA reads TGCGCCAGCAGGGCTAGCGGGGGAGTCGGCACAGATACGCAGTATTTT. Translation gives CASRASGGVGTDTQYF. Full variable domain (remainder filled in from reference TRBV5-1 and TRBJ2-3): KAGVTQTPRYLIKTRGQQVTLSCSPISGHRSVSWYQQTPGQGLQFLFEYFSETQRNKGNFPGRFSGRQFSNSRSEMNVSTLELGDSALYLCASRASGGVGTDTQYFGPGTRLTVL.

J is TRBJ2-1 and V is TRBV25-1, with D possibly TRBD2 on 6 matching bases. This CDR3 has 15 amino acids. CDR1 MGHDK and CDR2 SYGVNS come from the germline V gene. The ends were cut back, 5 bases at V and 7 bases at J, with 18 bases in the middle. The CDR3 spells CASSIRGYPRNEQFF. CDR3 nucleotides: TGTGCCAGCAGTATCCGGGGGTATCCAAGGAATGAGCAGTTCTTC. Variable domain in full (rest from reference TRBV25-1 and TRBJ2-1): EADIYQTPRYLVIGTGKKITLECSQTMGHDKMYWYQQDPGMELHLIHYSYGVNSTEKGDLSSESTVSRIRTEHFPLTLESARPSHTSQYLCASSIRGYPRNEQFFGPGTRLTVL.

As DNA, the CDR3 is TGTGCCAGCAGTTTGCGGACCGGGGGGTATCCACCCCTCCACTTT. It yields the protein CASSLRTGGYPPLHF. V is TRBV27 and J is TRBJ1-6; D may be TRBD1 (5 bases). CDR3 length: 15 residues. Trimming stripped 3 bases from V and 11 bases from J, with 17 bases between. Germline CDR1 reads MNHEY; CDR2 reads SMNVEV (reference sequence).

Only one count was recorded for this clone. V is TRBV5-1 and J is TRBJ1-4; D is uncertain. The V end lost 4 bases, the J end lost 2 bases, and 9 bases lay between the germline ends. The CDR3 length is 14 residues. Germline assignment: CDR1 SGHRS and CDR2 YFSETQ. DNA of the CDR3: TGCGCCAGCAGCACGGCGGGGACTAATGAAAAACTGTTTTTT. It specifies CASSTAGTNEKLFF.

The chain links TRBV6-1 to TRBJ2-3; perhaps TRBD2 as D (7 bases). Looked up from germline, CDR1 is MNHNS and CDR2 is SASEGT. The V and J ends lost 1 base and 6 bases respectively, with 17 bases between them. CDR3 length: 16 amino acids. CDR3 sequence: CASSEGAGARVDTQYF. The CDR3 nucleotides read TGTGCCAGCAGTGAAGGGGCGGGGGCCCGAGTGGATACGCAGTATTTT.

The chain employs TRBV10-2 and TRBJ2-5, with 9 bases lining up with TRBD2. The V gene end was trimmed by 5 bases and the J gene end by 4 bases; junction bases not matched to a gene: 5. Looked up from germline, CDR1 is WSHSY and CDR2 is SAAADI. The CDR3 sequence is 14 residues long. In DNA form, the CDR3 reads TGCGCCAGCAGTTTGGGACTAGCCGTAGAGACCCAGTACTTC. Its protein is CASSLGLAVETQYF.

The chain joins TRBV2 to TRBJ2-7; tentative D call: TRBD1 (6 bases). V was trimmed by 10 bases and J by 0 bases, leaving 10 bases between them. CDR1 is SNHLY, CDR2 FYNNEI, per germline. The CDR3 length is 12 residues. Written as DNA, the CDR3 is TGTGCCATCAGGACAGTCTCCTACGAGCAGTACTTC. Protein sequence: CAIRTVSYEQYF.

The V gene is TRBV6-5, the J gene TRBJ2-3; D remains ambiguous. V was cut by 2 bases and J by 0 bases, with 12 bases left in between. Germline CDR1 reads MNHEY; CDR2 reads SVGAGI. There are 16 residues in the CDR3. CDR3 nucleotides: TGTGCCAGCAGTTACCTTCGGCTAGATAGCACAGATACGCAGTATTTT. Translated: CASSYLRLDSTDTQYF.

This clone is a singleton in its sample. This chain joins TRBV5-4 and TRBJ1-2, with 7 bases fitting TRBD1. The CDR3 is 14 residues long. The germline gives CDR1 SGHNT, CDR2 YYREEE (reference sequence). V gave up 5 bases and J gave up 2 bases; unmatched junction bases: 6. Written as DNA, the CDR3 is TGTGCCAGCAGAACGGGACAGCTAAACTATGGCTACACCTTC. Residues: CASRTGQLNYGYTF.

The chain has TRBV7-6 and TRBJ2-3; the D is unclear. The CDR3 extends over 13 amino acids. Looked up from germline, CDR1 is SGHVS and CDR2 is FNYEAQ. V lost 3 bases, J lost 4 bases, and 8 bases lay in between. The CDR3: CASSLVSADTQYF. The CDR3 region has the DNA TGTGCCAGCAGCTTGGTGTCAGCAGATACGCAGTATTTT.

V usage is TRBV7-2 and J usage is TRBJ2-2; no firm D call. Deletions cut 1 base from V and 5 bases from J, with 14 bases between. CDR1 and CDR2 (germline): SGHTA, FQGNSA. The CDR3 consists of 16 residues. CDR3: CASSLGPTGGTGELFF. In DNA, the CDR3 is TGTGCCAGCAGCTTAGGGCCTACGGGTGGGACCGGGGAGCTGTTTTTT.

The genes are TRBV6-5 and TRBJ1-2, with unresolved D. The germline V and J ends were trimmed by 0 bases and 7 bases, with 12 bases remaining between them. The CDR3 loop spans 14 amino acids. Germline V gene data show CDR1 as MNHEY and CDR2 as SVGAGI. The CDR3 nucleotides read TGTGCCAGCAGTTACTCGTACGGGGAAGGTGGCTACACCTTC. It encodes CASSYSYGEGGYTF.

The chain employs TRBV29-1 and TRBJ2-7, with D possibly being TRBD2 (6 bases). CDR1 SQVTM and CDR2 ANQGSEA come from the germline V gene. The CDR3 is 14 amino acids. V was shortened by 4 bases and J by 2 bases, with 15 bases between the two germline ends. CDR3 bases: TGCAGCGTTGCAGACCCTGGAGGGGCCTACGAGCAGTACTTC. Encoded protein: CSVADPGGAYEQYF.

The CDR3 protein is CASKPLDSSGNTIYF. CDR3 coding DNA: TGTGCCAGTAAACCCCTGGACAGCTCTGGAAACACCATATATTTT. The gene calls are TRBV19 and TRBJ1-3; tentatively, D is TRBD1 (6 bases). Germline CDR1 LNHDA, CDR2 SQIVND (reference sequence). This CDR3 contains 15 residues. V lost 7 bases, J lost 0 bases, and 13 bases lay in between.